The 2 T cell receptor beta chains given below trace back to one sample, sequenced in a study of blood T cells in healthy people across ages. Combining a sample-barcoded 5' primer with a J-beta primer mix, a second PCR ran for about 7 to 12 cycles. MiXCR, applied by TCRdb to the 5' RACE reads, yields one record per CDR3 protein. The profile shows approximately 730,000 distinct CDR3 sequences, 53% of them singletons. Sequenced input: blood. All receptors come from a man older than 75 in good health.

V usage is TRBV5-1 and J usage is TRBJ1-1; TRBD1 agrees at 10 bases. The CDR3 spans 16 residues. Germline V lookup: CDR1 SGHRS, CDR2 YFSETQ. The junction had 7 bases not matched to a gene; V was cut back by 4 bases and J by 1 base. The CDR3 region has the DNA TGCGCCAGCAGCCGCGCCCGGGACAGGGGGAACACTGAAGCTTTCTTT. This encodes CASSRARDRGNTEAFF.

The chain employs TRBV9 and TRBJ1-2, with 7 bases that match TRBD1. Germline trimming cut 0 bases from V and 4 bases from J; bases unmatched to any gene: 6. The V gene's germline CDR1 is SGDLS and CDR2 YYNGEE. The CDR3 is 15 amino acids. The CDR3 here is CASSVVGTEPYGYTF. In DNA form, the CDR3 reads TGTGCCAGCAGCGTAGTTGGGACAGAGCCCTATGGCTACACCTTC.